Following are 29 T cell receptor beta chains from one sample sequenced in a study of identical twins. TCRdb itself ran the 5' RACE reads through MiXCR, one entry per CDR3 protein. The data contain over 500,000 distinct CDR3 sequences, about 20% of them singletons. This sample also belongs to another study, concerning T cells expressing NK-cell markers.

The sample taken for sequencing was CD4+ T cells sorted from blood. The receptors were sampled from a woman younger than 30 in good health.

This chain links TRBV6-1 with TRBJ2-2, with 8 bases that match TRBD1. V lost 6 bases to trimming and J lost 5 bases; unmatched junction nucleotides: 11. Germline values: CDR1 MNHNS, CDR2 SASEGT. The CDR3 loop spans 16 amino acids. The CDR3 DNA reads as TGTGCCAGCAGCCGTGACAGGGGAGGTGGGACCGGGGAGCTGTTTTTT. Amino acid sequence: CASSRDRGGGTGELFF.

This clonotype was detected only a few times. V usage is TRBV20-1 and J usage is TRBJ1-5, with 10 bases aligning to TRBD1. The germline gives CDR1 DFQATT, CDR2 SNEGSKA (reference sequence). CDR3 length: 15 residues. V gave up 5 bases and J gave up 2 bases; unmatched junction bases: 6. This CDR3 is CSAAKTGGGNQPQHF. CDR3 DNA sequence: TGCAGTGCTGCAAAGACAGGGGGCGGCAATCAGCCCCAGCATTTT.

The chain uses TRBV7-2 and TRBJ2-2, with a tentative D call TRBD2 (7 bases). The CDR3 is 14 residues long. The germline V gene has CDR1 SGHTA and CDR2 FQGNSA. The V and J ends lost 8 bases and 6 bases respectively, with 16 bases between them. This CDR3 reads CASGGAYRSGELFF. Written as DNA, the CDR3 is TGTGCCAGCGGGGGGGCATACCGTTCCGGGGAGCTGTTTTTT.

The chain couples TRBV5-4 to TRBJ2-1; tentative D call: TRBD1 (6 bases). Germline-derived CDR1 and CDR2 are SGHNT and YYREEE (reference sequence). The CDR3 totals 15 residues. Between the trimmed V and J ends, which lost 4 bases and 0 bases, there was a span of 11 bases. CDR3 amino acids: CASSGQSSSYNEQFF. The CDR3 DNA reads as TGTGCCAGCAGCGGACAGAGCAGCTCCTACAATGAGCAGTTCTTC.

The chain links TRBV6-1 to TRBJ1-2; 9 positions agree with TRBD1. J lost 4 bases, V lost 6 bases, and 6 bases had no gene match. The germline V gene has CDR1 MNHNS and CDR2 SASEGT. CDR3 length equals 14 residues. In nucleotides, the CDR3 is TGTGCCAGCAGGCTAACAGGGGGCACCTATGGCTACACCTTC. This sequence encodes CASRLTGGTYGYTF.

This clonotype appeared a few times. V and J are TRBV5-1 and TRBJ2-5, with D hard to call. The germline V gene encodes CDR1 SGHRS and CDR2 YFSETQ. The CDR3 is 13 residues long. Trimming left V 2 bases short and J 5 bases short, with 10 bases between. This CDR3 reads CASSFMGSETQYF. The DNA of the CDR3 is TGCGCCAGCAGCTTCATGGGGTCTGAGACCCAGTACTTC.

This chain joins TRBV5-6 and TRBJ2-1, with D tentatively TRBD1 or TRBD2 (5 bases each). Germline-derived CDR1 and CDR2 are SGHDT and YYEEEE. V was clipped by 0 bases and J by 10 bases, with 11 bases between them. The CDR3 sequence is 13 residues long. CDR3 protein: CASSLATGREQFF. For the CDR3, the DNA is TGTGCCAGCAGCTTGGCCACGGGACGGGAGCAGTTCTTC.

This clonotype has a handful of counts. This chain joins TRBV6-1 and TRBJ1-5; D call uncertain. Germline-derived CDR1 and CDR2 are MNHNS and SASEGT. The V end was cut by 8 bases, the J end by 2 bases, with 10 bases between. This CDR3 spans 13 amino acids. The CDR3 DNA reads TGTGCCAGCGCCTACAGACGCAATCAGCCCCAGCATTTT. Its translation: CASAYRRNQPQHF.

The chain employs TRBV20-1 and TRBJ2-7; D is undetermined. The germline V gene has CDR1 DFQATT and CDR2 SNEGSKA (reference sequence). Between the trimmed V and J ends, which lost 1 base and 2 bases, there was a span of 12 bases. This CDR3 comprises 14 residues. CDR3 amino acids: CSARVTRPPYEQYF. CDR3 nucleotide sequence: TGCAGTGCTAGAGTTACCCGTCCACCCTACGAGCAGTACTTC.

This chain connects TRBV5-1 to TRBJ2-1; TRBD2 aligns across 14 bases. CDR1 and CDR2 from the germline V gene are SGHRS and YFSETQ. Trimming cost V 7 bases and J 3 bases; bases outside gene matches: 6. The CDR3 length is 16 residues. The CDR3 sequence is CASVGLAGESYNEQFF. Here the CDR3 DNA reads TGCGCCAGCGTGGGACTAGCGGGAGAAAGCTACAATGAGCAGTTCTTC.

Remarks on this clonotype: One junction end does not reproduce the germline sequence, and a read error may be involved. The chain employs TRBV7-2 and TRBJ2-3; 10 positions agree with TRBD2. The germline gives CDR1 SGHTA, CDR2 FQGNSA. This CDR3 is 14 amino acids long. For the CDR3, the DNA is TGTGCCAGCAGCATAGCGGGGGGCGCAGATACGCAGTATTTT. Protein: CASSIAGGADTQYF.

This clonotype was seen a handful of times. The chain combines TRBV5-1 with TRBJ2-1; TRBD1 matches 9 bases. The trim removed 0 bases at V and 6 bases at J, leaving 4 bases unmatched. The CDR3 is 15 amino acids. Germline loops: CDR1 SGHRS, CDR2 YFSETQ. The CDR3 nucleotides are TGCGCCAGCAGCTTGGAACAGGGGGCCATCAATGAGCAGTTCTTC. Its protein product is CASSLEQGAINEQFF.

This clonotype was seen more than once but under ten times. This chain joins TRBV5-1 and TRBJ1-2, with 8 bases lining up with TRBD1. The junction had 5 bases not matched to a gene; V was cut back by 1 base and J by 0 bases. The germline CDR1 and CDR2 sequences are SGHRS and YFSETQ. The CDR3 covers 16 residues. The chain's CDR3 is CASSLSTGQANYGYTF. The CDR3, as DNA: TGCGCCAGCAGCTTGTCTACGGGACAGGCTAACTATGGCTACACCTTC.

This sequence joins TRBV12-3 or TRBV12-4 and TRBJ2-7; a weak D match, TRBD2 (6 bases). V was shortened by 4 bases and J by 6 bases, with 13 bases between the two germline ends. CDR3 size: 13 residues. DNA for the CDR3: TGTGCCAGCAGTTGGAGGGAGCGGGCCGAGCAGTACTTC. Translation gives CASSWRERAEQYF.

This chain joins TRBV9 and TRBJ2-6; a possible D gene is TRBD1 (5 bases). The germline gives CDR1 SGDLS, CDR2 YYNGEE. The CDR3 length is 19 residues. Trimming took off 2 bases at V and 2 bases at J, with 20 bases between the two ends. The CDR3 reads CASSVRLTATPTGANVLTF. The DNA of the CDR3 is TGTGCCAGCAGCGTTAGGTTGACAGCCACTCCGACTGGGGCCAACGTCCTGACTTTC.

The rearrangement links TRBV6-2 or TRBV6-3 to TRBJ2-3; D call uncertain. Trimming removed 7 bases at V and 5 bases at J, with 10 bases between. CDR1 is MNHEY, CDR2 SVGEGT, per germline. The CDR3 loop spans 12 amino acids. The CDR3 loop reads CASTGRRDTQYF. DNA for the CDR3: TGTGCCAGCACAGGCCGAAGAGATACGCAGTATTTT.

This clonotype was seen ten or more times. This CDR3 reads CASSLRADEQFF. CDR3 sequence (DNA): TGCGCCAGCAGCCTGAGAGCGGATGAGCAGTTCTTC. The chain employs TRBV5-1 and TRBJ2-1; D may be TRBD2 (5 bases). Germline V gene data show CDR1 as SGHRS and CDR2 as YFSETQ. Trimming took off 4 bases at V and 8 bases at J, with 10 bases between the two ends. This CDR3 is built from 12 residues.

This clonotype was found many times. The V call is TRBV5-1, the J call TRBJ1-1; D is unresolved. This CDR3 has 13 amino acids. With 5 bases removed from V and 0 bases from J, the gap between germline ends came to 8 bases. Germline-derived CDR1 and CDR2 are SGHRS and YFSETQ. CDR3 coding DNA: TGCGCCAGCAGGGCCGACATGAACACTGAAGCTTTCTTT. Amino acids: CASRADMNTEAFF.

The chain joins TRBV7-3 to TRBJ2-3; 8 bases are shared with TRBD2. The CDR3 contains 18 residues. CDR1 SGHTA and CDR2 FQGTGA come from the germline V gene. Trimming removed 4 bases from V and 5 bases from J; junction bases left unmatched: 17. In DNA, the CDR3 is TGTGCCAGCAGCTCCCGAGGTGGTGTACGGGGGGGCATAGATACGCAGTATTTT. Its protein product is CASSSRGGVRGGIDTQYF. The whole variable domain, filled in from reference TRBV7-3 and TRBJ2-3, reads GAGVSQTPSNKVTEKGKYVELRCDPISGHTALYWYRQSLGQGPEFLIYFQGTGAADDSGLPNDRFFAVRPEGSVSTLKIQRTERGDSAVYLCASSSRGGVRGGIDTQYFGPGTRLTVL.

This clonotype was seen a handful of times. The rearrangement links TRBV6-5 to TRBJ2-7; 8 bases are a match to TRBD1. This CDR3 has 15 amino acids. V shed 2 bases and J 3 bases; nucleotides not matched to a gene: 6. Germline V CDR1 and CDR2: MNHEY, SVGAGI. This CDR3 is CASSYLQGGRYEQYF. CDR3 DNA: TGTGCCAGCAGTTACCTACAGGGGGGCCGCTACGAGCAGTACTTC.

This clonotype was seen a few times. The chain carries TRBV5-1 and TRBJ1-1, with D tentatively TRBD1 (5 bases). Trimming shortened V by 2 bases and J by 5 bases, and 13 bases separated the two germline ends. The CDR3 covers 14 residues. Germline values: CDR1 SGHRS, CDR2 YFSETQ. In DNA, the CDR3 is TGCGCCAGCAGCTTCCAGGGCGGGGATACTGAAGCTTTCTTT. Translation: CASSFQGGDTEAFF.

This clonotype was picked up a small number of times. The chain links TRBV5-1 to TRBJ2-1; D remains ambiguous. CDR3 length: 14 residues. The ends were cut back, 0 bases at V and 8 bases at J, with 12 bases in the middle. Germline lookup yields CDR1 SGHRS and CDR2 YFSETQ. Here the CDR3 DNA reads TGCGCCAGCAGCTTGGGGGCCCTAGACGATGAGCAGTTCTTC. Its translation is CASSLGALDDEQFF.

This clonotype came up a few times. The chain links TRBV24-1 to TRBJ2-3; 10 bases fit TRBD1. The germline CDR1 and CDR2 sequences are KGHDR and SFDVKD. CDR3 length equals 15 residues. The V gene end was trimmed by 4 bases and the J gene end by 5 bases; junction bases not matched to a gene: 5. The CDR3 region is CATSDPTGGLDTQYF. In DNA, the CDR3 is TGTGCCACCAGTGACCCGACAGGGGGCCTAGATACGCAGTATTTT.

This clonotype was seen repeatedly, ten times or more. The gene calls are TRBV4-3 and TRBJ2-1; TRBD2 aligns across 12 bases. This CDR3 is built from 13 residues. Per germline, CDR1 LGHNA and CDR2 YSLEER. With V trimmed by 4 bases and J by 15 bases, 7 bases remained unmatched. CDR3 DNA: TGCGCCAGCAGCCCACCGACTAGCGGGAGACTGTTCTTC. Its translation is CASSPPTSGRLFF.

The table lists this clonotype with a few counts. The gene calls are TRBV5-1 and TRBJ2-1; TRBD1 might be the D (6 bases). There are 14 residues in the CDR3. Trimming took off 7 bases at V and 1 base at J, with 12 bases between the two ends. Per germline, CDR1 SGHRS and CDR2 YFSETQ. This CDR3 is CASWWDNSYNEQFF. CDR3 in DNA: TGCGCCAGCTGGTGGGACAATTCCTACAATGAGCAGTTCTTC. The full variable domain, completed using reference TRBV5-1 and TRBJ2-1, is KAGVTQTPRYLIKTRGQQVTLSCSPISGHRSVSWYQQTPGQGLQFLFEYFSETQRNKGNFPGRFSGRQFSNSRSEMNVSTLELGDSALYLCASWWDNSYNEQFFGPGTRLTVL.

The gene calls are TRBV3-1 and TRBJ1-6, with D uncertain. Trimming took off 0 bases at V and 14 bases at J, with 8 bases between the two ends. CDR3 length: 12 amino acids. Germline V gives CDR1 LGHDT, CDR2 YNNKEL (reference sequence). CDR3 DNA sequence: TGTGCCAGCAGCCAAGATTGGTCCACCCTCCACTTT. Translation gives CASSQDWSTLHF.

The table lists this clonotype with a few counts. The chain couples TRBV12-3 or TRBV12-4 to TRBJ2-2, with D uncertain. This CDR3 region has 13 residues. Trimming removed 3 bases at V and 3 bases at J, with 5 bases between. The CDR3 coding sequence is TGTGCCAGCAGTTTTTTAGACACCGGGGAGCTGTTTTTT. This sequence encodes CASSFLDTGELFF.

This clonotype was detected only a few times. This chain uses TRBV5-1 with TRBJ2-7; D not certain. The CDR3 loop spans 13 amino acids. V was cut by 4 bases and J by 3 bases, with 11 bases left in between. The V gene's germline CDR1 is SGHRS and CDR2 YFSETQ. As DNA, the CDR3 is TGCGCCAGCAGCACCCGGACCCTCTACGAGCAGTACTTC. This codes for CASSTRTLYEQYF.

This clonotype was observed a handful of times. V gene TRBV6-5 combines with J gene TRBJ2-3; no definite D call. CDR3 length: 13 residues. The ends were cut back, 0 bases at V and 5 bases at J, with 6 bases in the middle. Germline CDR1 is MNHEY and CDR2 is SVGAGI. The DNA for the CDR3 is TGTGCCAGCAGTTACTCACTTGAAGATACGCAGTATTTT. It translates to CASSYSLEDTQYF.